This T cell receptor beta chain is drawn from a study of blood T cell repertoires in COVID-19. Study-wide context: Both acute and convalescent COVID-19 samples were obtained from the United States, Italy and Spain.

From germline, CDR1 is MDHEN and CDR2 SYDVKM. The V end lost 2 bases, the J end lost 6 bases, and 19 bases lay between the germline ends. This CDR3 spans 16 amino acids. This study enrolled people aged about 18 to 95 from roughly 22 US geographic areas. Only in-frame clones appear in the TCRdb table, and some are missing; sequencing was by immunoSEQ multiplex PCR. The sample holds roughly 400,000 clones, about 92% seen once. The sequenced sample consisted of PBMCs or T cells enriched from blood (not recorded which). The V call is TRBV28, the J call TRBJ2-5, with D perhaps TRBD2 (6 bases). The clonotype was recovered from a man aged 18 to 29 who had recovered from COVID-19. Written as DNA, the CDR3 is TGTGCCAGCAGTTTAGAAGGAGGGGAGCTGAGGAAGACCCAGTACTTC. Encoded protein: CASSLEGGELRKTQYF.